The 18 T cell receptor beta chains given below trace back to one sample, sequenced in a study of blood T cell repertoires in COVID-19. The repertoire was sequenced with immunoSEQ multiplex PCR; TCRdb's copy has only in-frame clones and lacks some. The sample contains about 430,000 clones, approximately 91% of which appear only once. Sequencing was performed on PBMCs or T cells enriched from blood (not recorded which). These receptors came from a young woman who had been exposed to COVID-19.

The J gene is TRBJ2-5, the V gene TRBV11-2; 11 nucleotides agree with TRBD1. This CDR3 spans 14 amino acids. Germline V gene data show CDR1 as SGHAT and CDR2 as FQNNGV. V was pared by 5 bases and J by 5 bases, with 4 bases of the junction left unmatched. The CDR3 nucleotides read TGTGCCAGCAGCCGGACAGGGGGCGTGGAGACCCAGTACTTC. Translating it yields CASSRTGGVETQYF. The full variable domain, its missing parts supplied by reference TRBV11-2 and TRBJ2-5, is EAGVAQSPRYKIIEKRQSVAFWCNPISGHATLYWYQQILGQGPKLLIQFQNNGVVDDSQLPKDRFSAERLKGVDSTLKIQPAKLEDSAVYLCASSRTGGVETQYFGPGTRLLVL.

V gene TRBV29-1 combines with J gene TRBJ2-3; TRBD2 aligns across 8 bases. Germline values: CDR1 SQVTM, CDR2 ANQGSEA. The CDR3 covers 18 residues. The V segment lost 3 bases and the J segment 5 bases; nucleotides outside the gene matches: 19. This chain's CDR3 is CSVDSIIAGTTRGDTQYF. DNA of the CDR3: TGCAGCGTTGATTCCATAATAGCGGGGACCACTCGAGGAGATACGCAGTATTTT.

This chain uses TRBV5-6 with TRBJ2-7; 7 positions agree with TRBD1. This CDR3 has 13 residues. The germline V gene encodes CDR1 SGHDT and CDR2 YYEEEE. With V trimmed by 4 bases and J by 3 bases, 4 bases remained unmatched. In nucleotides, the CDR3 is TGTGCCAGCAGCGTTGACAGGGACTACGAGCAGTACTTC. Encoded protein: CASSVDRDYEQYF.

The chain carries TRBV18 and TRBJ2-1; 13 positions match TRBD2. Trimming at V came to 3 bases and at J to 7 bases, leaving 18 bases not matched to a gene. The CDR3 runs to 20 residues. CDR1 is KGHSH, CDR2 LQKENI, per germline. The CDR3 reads CASSPDHKSTSGGLRNEQFF. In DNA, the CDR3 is TGTGCCAGCTCACCCGACCACAAATCGACTAGCGGGGGGCTCCGGAATGAGCAGTTCTTC. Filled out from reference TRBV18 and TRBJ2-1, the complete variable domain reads NAGVMQNPRHLVRRRGQEARLRCSPMKGHSHVYWYRQLPEEGLKFMVYLQKENIIDESGMPKERFSAEFPKEGPSILRIQQVVRGDSAAYFCASSPDHKSTSGGLRNEQFFGPGTRLTVL.

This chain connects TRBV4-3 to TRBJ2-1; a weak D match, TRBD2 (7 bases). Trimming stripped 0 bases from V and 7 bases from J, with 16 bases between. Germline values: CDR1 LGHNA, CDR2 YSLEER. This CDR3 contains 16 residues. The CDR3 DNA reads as TGCGCCAGCAGCCAAGATAATGGCGGGGGCCTTAATGAGCAGTTCTTC. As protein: CASSQDNGGGLNEQFF.

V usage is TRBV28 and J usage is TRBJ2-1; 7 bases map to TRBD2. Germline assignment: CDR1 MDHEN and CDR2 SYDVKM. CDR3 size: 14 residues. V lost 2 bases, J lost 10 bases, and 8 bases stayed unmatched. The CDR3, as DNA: TGTGCCAGCAGTTTAAGAACGACTAGCCGGGAGCAGTTCTTC. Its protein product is CASSLRTTSREQFF.

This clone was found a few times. CDR3 region: CASSQTGSYGYTF. CDR3 nucleotide sequence: TGTGCCAGCAGCCAGACAGGGAGCTATGGCTACACCTTC. This rearrangement joins TRBV5-4 to TRBJ1-2; 7 nucleotides match TRBD1. J lost 4 bases, V lost 4 bases, and 4 bases had no gene match. CDR3 length: 13 amino acids. Germline assignment: CDR1 SGHNT and CDR2 YYREEE (reference sequence).

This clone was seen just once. CDR3 sequence (DNA): TGTGCCAGCAGTTGGACAGGGGGCGACGGAAACACCATATATTTT. It translates to CASSWTGGDGNTIYF. V and J are TRBV6-5 and TRBJ1-3; TRBD1 agrees at 11 bases. The CDR3 totals 15 residues. The V gene end was trimmed by 4 bases and the J gene end by 4 bases; junction bases not matched to a gene: 3. Germline assignment: CDR1 MNHEY and CDR2 SVGAGI.

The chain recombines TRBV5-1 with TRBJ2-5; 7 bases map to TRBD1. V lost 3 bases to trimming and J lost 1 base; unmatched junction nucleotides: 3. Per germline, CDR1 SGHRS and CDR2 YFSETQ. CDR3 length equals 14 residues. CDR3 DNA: TGCGCCAGCAGCTCTGGACAGGTCCAAGAGACCCAGTACTTC. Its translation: CASSSGQVQETQYF.

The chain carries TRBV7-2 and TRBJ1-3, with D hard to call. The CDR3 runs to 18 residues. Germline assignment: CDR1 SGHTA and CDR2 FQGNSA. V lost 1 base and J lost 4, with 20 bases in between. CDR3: CASSLGGGSRPLGNTIYF. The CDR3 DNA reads TGTGCCAGCAGCTTAGGGGGAGGGTCCCGTCCTCTAGGAAACACCATATATTTT.

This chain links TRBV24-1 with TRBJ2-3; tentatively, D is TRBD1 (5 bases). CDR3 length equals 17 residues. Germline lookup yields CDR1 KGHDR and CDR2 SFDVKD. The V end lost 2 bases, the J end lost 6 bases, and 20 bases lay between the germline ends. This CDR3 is CATSDWMQGTGVDTQYF. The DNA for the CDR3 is TGTGCCACCAGTGATTGGATGCAGGGTACTGGTGTGGATACGCAGTATTTT.

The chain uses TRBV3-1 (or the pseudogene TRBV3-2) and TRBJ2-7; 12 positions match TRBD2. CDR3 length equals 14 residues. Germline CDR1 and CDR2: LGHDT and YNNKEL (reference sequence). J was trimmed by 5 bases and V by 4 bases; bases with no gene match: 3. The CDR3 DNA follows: TGTGCCAGCAGCCTTCGACTAGCGGGAGACGAGCAGTACTTC. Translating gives CASSLRLAGDEQYF.

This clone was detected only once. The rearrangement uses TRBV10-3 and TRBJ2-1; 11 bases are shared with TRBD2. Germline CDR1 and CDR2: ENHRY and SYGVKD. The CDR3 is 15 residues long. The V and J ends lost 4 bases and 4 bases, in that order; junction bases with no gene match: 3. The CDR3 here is CAISVSGGAYNEQFF. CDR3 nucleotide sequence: TGTGCCATCAGTGTTAGCGGGGGGGCTTACAATGAGCAGTTCTTC.

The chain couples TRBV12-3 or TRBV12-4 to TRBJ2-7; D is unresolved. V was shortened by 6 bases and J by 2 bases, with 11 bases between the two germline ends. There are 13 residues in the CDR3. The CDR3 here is CASSFTRTYEQYF. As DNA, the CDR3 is TGTGCCAGCAGCTTTACCAGGACCTACGAGCAGTACTTC.

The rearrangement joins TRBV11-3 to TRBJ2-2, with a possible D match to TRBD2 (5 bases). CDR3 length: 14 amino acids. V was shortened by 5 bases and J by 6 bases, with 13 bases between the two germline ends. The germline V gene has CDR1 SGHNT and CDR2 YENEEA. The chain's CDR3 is CASSGWLAPGELFF. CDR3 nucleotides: TGTGCCAGCAGCGGGTGGCTAGCCCCCGGGGAGCTGTTTTTT.

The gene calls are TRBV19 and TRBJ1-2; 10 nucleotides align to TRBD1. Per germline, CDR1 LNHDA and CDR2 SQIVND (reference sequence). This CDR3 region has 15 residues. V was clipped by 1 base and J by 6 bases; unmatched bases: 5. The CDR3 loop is CASSIGQGARDGYTF. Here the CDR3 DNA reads TGTGCCAGTAGTATAGGACAGGGGGCTAGAGATGGCTACACCTTC.

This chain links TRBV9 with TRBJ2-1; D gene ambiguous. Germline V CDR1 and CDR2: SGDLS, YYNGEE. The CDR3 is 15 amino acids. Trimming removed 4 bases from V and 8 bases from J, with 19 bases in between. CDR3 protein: CASSPRWALTDEQFF. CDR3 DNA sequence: TGTGCCAGCAGCCCACGTTGGGCCCTCACGGATGAGCAGTTCTTC.

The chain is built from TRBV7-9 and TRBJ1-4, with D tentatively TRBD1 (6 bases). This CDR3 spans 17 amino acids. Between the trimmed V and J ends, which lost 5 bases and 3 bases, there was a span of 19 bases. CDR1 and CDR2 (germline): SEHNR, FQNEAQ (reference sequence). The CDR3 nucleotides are TGTGCCAGCAGCCCCGGGCAGTCAGGGGCGGCTAATGAAAAACTGTTTTTT. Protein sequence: CASSPGQSGAANEKLFF.